This section outlines one TCR beta chain sequence together with its context. This entry comes from a study of T cell responses to AZD1222 COVID-19 vaccine. The CDR3 extends over 15 amino acids. CDR1 SGDLS and CDR2 YYNGEE come from the germline V gene. Losses at the gene ends were 0 bases for V and 8 bases for J; bases not matched to a gene: 7. Sequencing was performed with immunoSEQ multiplex PCR; in TCRdb, only in-frame clones are kept and a portion is missing. This repertoire shows about 56,000 clones, roughly 85% found once; its top ten account for approximately 15%. The source was peripheral blood, collected on day 0 of AZD1222 vaccination. The receptor comes from an adult in good health. The V gene is TRBV9, the J gene TRBJ2-1; 8 nucleotides line up with TRBD2. CDR3 residues: CASSVEIAGTDEQFF. Written as DNA, the CDR3 is TGTGCCAGCAGCGTAGAAATAGCGGGGACTGATGAGCAGTTCTTC.